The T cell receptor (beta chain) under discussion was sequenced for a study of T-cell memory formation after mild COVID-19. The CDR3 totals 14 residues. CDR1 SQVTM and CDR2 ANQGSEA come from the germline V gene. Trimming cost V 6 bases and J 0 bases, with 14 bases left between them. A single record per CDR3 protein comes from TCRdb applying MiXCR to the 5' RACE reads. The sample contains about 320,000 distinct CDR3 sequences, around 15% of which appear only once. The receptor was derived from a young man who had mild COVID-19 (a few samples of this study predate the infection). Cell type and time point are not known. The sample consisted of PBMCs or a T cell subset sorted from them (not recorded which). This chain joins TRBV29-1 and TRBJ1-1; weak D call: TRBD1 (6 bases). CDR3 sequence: CSVEPRGLNTEAFF. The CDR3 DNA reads TGCAGCGTAGAACCCAGGGGCCTGAACACTGAAGCTTTCTTT. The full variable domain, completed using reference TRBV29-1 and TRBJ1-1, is SAVISQKPSRDICQRGTSLTIQCQVDSQVTMMFWYRQQPGQSLTLIATANQGSEATYESGFVIDKFPISRPNLTFSTLTVSNMSPEDSSIYLCSVEPRGLNTEAFFGQGTRLTVV.